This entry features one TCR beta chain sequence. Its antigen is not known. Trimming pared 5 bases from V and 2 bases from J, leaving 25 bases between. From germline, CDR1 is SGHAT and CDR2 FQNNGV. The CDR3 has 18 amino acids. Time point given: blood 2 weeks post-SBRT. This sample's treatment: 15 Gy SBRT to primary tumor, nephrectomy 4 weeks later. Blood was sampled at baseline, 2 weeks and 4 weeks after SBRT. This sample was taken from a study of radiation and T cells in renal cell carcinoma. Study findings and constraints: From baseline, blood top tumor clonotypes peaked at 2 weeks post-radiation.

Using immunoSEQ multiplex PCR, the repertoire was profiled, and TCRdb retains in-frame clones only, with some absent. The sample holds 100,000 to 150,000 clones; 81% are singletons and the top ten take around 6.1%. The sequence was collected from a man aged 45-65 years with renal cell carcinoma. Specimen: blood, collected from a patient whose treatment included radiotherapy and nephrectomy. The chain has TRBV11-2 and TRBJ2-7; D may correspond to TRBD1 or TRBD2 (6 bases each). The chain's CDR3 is CASSPGTWFSLATYEQYF. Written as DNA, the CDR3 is TGTGCCAGCAGCCCAGGGACATGGTTTAGTCTAGCGACCTACGAGCAGTACTTC.